This T cell receptor (beta chain) was sequenced for a study of T cells in Graves' hyperthyroidism and ophthalmopathy. Broader study findings: Most thyroid clonotypes expanded above 0.001 appeared in blood too.

The V gene lost 8 bases and the J gene lost 6 bases, with 15 bases spanning the gap. Germline V gives CDR1 SNHLY, CDR2 FYNNEI. The CDR3 sequence is 13 residues long. This clonotype was recorded only once. Its antigen is undetermined. Not enrolled were patients with uncontrolled infection, other autoimmune disease, pregnancy or lactation. In making diagnoses, clinical symptoms, serum thyroxine and TRAb, thyroid ultrasound and orbital computed tomography were all used. The TCR beta CDR3 regions underwent amplification using RNA transcripts as the source. RT-PCR in the first round (using the HTBI primer set) targeted the TCR CDR3. TCRdb redid the calling of the multiplex PCR reads with MiXCR, one entry per CDR3 protein. The sample consists of about 210,000 distinct CDR3 sequences, around 16% of them appearing once.

The sequencing input was blood. This clonotype originated in a man aged 40-55 years with Graves' hyperthyroidism. This chain uses TRBV2 with TRBJ2-3; D uncertain. For the CDR3, the DNA is TGTGCCAGCCACGCCCCGGTGGCTGATACGCAGTATTTT. This codes for CASHAPVADTQYF.